Listed here is a single T cell receptor beta chain. Its antigen is not known. CDR1 and CDR2 (germline): ENHRY, SYGVKD. V was pared by 10 bases and J by 7 bases, with 13 bases between. This CDR3 region has 12 residues. TCRdb's table, derived via immunoSEQ multiplex PCR, lists solely in-frame clones and lacks some. The repertoire consists of fewer than 60,000 clones, with around four fifths occurring once and the leading ten covering 4.3%. The source of the sample is a study of vaccination effects on CD4 cells after COVID-19. Points from the study as a whole: Nearly all vaccine-induced clones in healthy recipients recognized only SARS-CoV-2.

On day 10 of culture, CD4+ T cells were separated out. Either the BNT162b2 or mRNA-1273 vaccine was given to participants in two doses. This chain connects TRBV10-3 to TRBJ1-4; no clear D. Sequences were derived from CD4+ T cells from PBMCs cultured without peptide, sampled after COVID-19 vaccination. This TCR came from a human donor who received a COVID-19 vaccine. CDR3 in DNA: TGTGCCACTACAGATTATGGTGAAAAACTGTTTTTT. Its translation is CATTDYGEKLFF.